The 20 T cell receptor beta chains presented below share a single source sample, sequenced in a study of T cells in Graves' hyperthyroidism and ophthalmopathy. RNA transcripts were the template for amplifying TCR beta CDR3 regions. When the TCR CDR3 underwent first-round RT-PCR, the HTBI primer set was used. TCRdb fed the multiplex PCR reads into MiXCR, producing one record per CDR3 protein. The sample includes approximately 600,000 distinct CDR3 sequences, about 15% of them seen just once. The sequenced material came from blood. The receptors were gathered from a woman aged 40 to 50 with Graves' ophthalmopathy.

This clonotype was counted many times. The rearrangement links TRBV7-8 to TRBJ1-3, with TRBD1 matching 7 bases. There are 15 residues in the CDR3. Per germline, CDR1 SGHVS and CDR2 FQNEAQ. The V segment lost 1 base and the J segment 2 bases; nucleotides outside the gene matches: 2. Here the CDR3 reads CASSLVTGAGNTIYF. DNA of the CDR3: TGTGCCAGCAGCTTAGTAACAGGGGCTGGAAACACCATATATTTT.

This clonotype was found a few times. The chain links TRBV4-2 to TRBJ2-7, with a tentative D call TRBD2 (6 bases). Germline-derived CDR1 and CDR2 are LGHNA and YNFKEQ. V was cut by 0 bases and J by 0 bases, with 12 bases left in between. The CDR3 is made up of 16 amino acids. The CDR3 sequence: CASSQERLGTSYEQYF. Here the CDR3 DNA reads TGTGCCAGCAGCCAAGAGCGACTAGGTACCTCCTACGAGCAGTACTTC.

This clonotype was counted ten times or more. The CDR3 sequence: CASSSTGQGYQETQYF. The CDR3 DNA reads TGTGCCAGCAGTTCCACGGGACAGGGGTACCAAGAGACCCAGTACTTC. J is TRBJ2-5 and V is TRBV6-5; TRBD1 agrees at 10 bases. Germline V gene data show CDR1 as MNHEY and CDR2 as SVGAGI. V dropped 4 bases and J dropped 0; count of bases not matched to a gene: 5. The CDR3 spans 16 residues.

The chain links TRBV12-3 or TRBV12-4 to TRBJ1-1; D call uncertain. Deletions cut 6 bases from V and 7 bases from J, with 12 bases between. The CDR3 has 12 amino acids. The chain's CDR3 is CASSPARDEAFF. The DNA of the CDR3 is TGTGCCAGCAGCCCTGCAAGGGATGAAGCTTTCTTT.

This clonotype was counted at least ten times. The CDR3 nucleotides are TGTGCCAGCACCCTCGGGGGGGGGGAGCTGTTTTTT. Its protein product is CASTLGGGELFF. V gene TRBV12-3 or TRBV12-4 combines with J gene TRBJ2-2; 7 bases align to TRBD2. With V trimmed by 7 bases and J by 8 bases, 4 bases remained unmatched. The CDR3 covers 12 residues.

This clonotype was detected a few times. The chain has TRBV29-1 and TRBJ1-1; D is possibly TRBD1 (5 bases). CDR3 size: 13 residues. Deletions cut 5 bases from V and 0 bases from J, with 10 bases between. Germline values: CDR1 SQVTM, CDR2 ANQGSEA. DNA for the CDR3: TGCAGCGTTTGTAAGGGGATGAACACTGAAGCTTTCTTT. Translation gives CSVCKGMNTEAFF. The whole variable domain, remainder taken from reference TRBV29-1 and TRBJ1-1, is SAVISQKPSRDICQRGTSLTIQCQVDSQVTMMFWYRQQPGQSLTLIATANQGSEATYESGFVIDKFPISRPNLTFSTLTVSNMSPEDSSIYLCSVCKGMNTEAFFGQGTRLTVV.

The rearrangement joins TRBV27 to TRBJ2-7; the match to TRBD1 covers 7 bases. The CDR3 runs 13 residues. The V gene end was trimmed by 4 bases and the J gene end by 5 bases; junction bases not matched to a gene: 5. The germline CDR1 and CDR2 sequences are MNHEY and SMNVEV (reference sequence). The CDR3, as DNA: TGTGCCAGCAGTTGGGATACAGGGGACGAGCAGTACTTC. Encoded protein: CASSWDTGDEQYF.

This chain links TRBV19 with TRBJ2-7; maybe TRBD1 (6 bases). V was cut by 4 bases and J by 4 bases, with 17 bases left in between. Germline values: CDR1 LNHDA, CDR2 SQIVND (reference sequence). This CDR3 is 15 amino acids long. The CDR3 loop is CASSKEDRPLYEQYF. Written as DNA, the CDR3 is TGTGCCAGTAGTAAAGAGGACAGACCCCTTTACGAGCAGTACTTC.

This clonotype has a count of ten or more. V and J are TRBV6-1 and TRBJ1-1, with TRBD1 matching over 7 bases. The V segment lost 6 bases and the J segment 5 bases; nucleotides outside the gene matches: 3. The germline gives CDR1 MNHNS, CDR2 SASEGT. This CDR3 is built from 12 residues. The CDR3 here is CASRPRGTEAFF. Here the CDR3 DNA reads TGTGCCAGCAGACCCAGGGGGACTGAAGCTTTCTTT.

This clonotype appeared many times. This rearrangement joins TRBV20-1 to TRBJ1-1; unclear D gene. Trimming took off 1 base at V and 0 bases at J, with 9 bases between the two ends. Germline V gene lookup returns CDR1 DFQATT and CDR2 SNEGSKA (reference sequence). The CDR3 totals 14 residues. CDR3 loop: CSARVVVMNTEAFF. In DNA, the CDR3 is TGCAGTGCTAGAGTGGTGGTCATGAACACTGAAGCTTTCTTT.

This clonotype came up a few times. This chain uses TRBV11-2 with TRBJ2-7; 8 bases fit TRBD2. With V trimmed by 5 bases and J by 5 bases, 5 bases remained unmatched. Germline assignment: CDR1 SGHAT and CDR2 FQNNGV. The CDR3 covers 13 residues. The DNA for the CDR3 is TGTGCCAGCAGCCTGACTAGCGCGGACGAGCAGTACTTC. The encoded protein is CASSLTSADEQYF. The variable domain in full, completed from reference TRBV11-2 and TRBJ2-7, reads EAGVAQSPRYKIIEKRQSVAFWCNPISGHATLYWYQQILGQGPKLLIQFQNNGVVDDSQLPKDRFSAERLKGVDSTLKIQPAKLEDSAVYLCASSLTSADEQYFGPGTRLTVT.

The chain carries TRBV6-2 or TRBV6-3 and TRBJ2-5; D is unclear. CDR3 length equals 13 residues. Germline V CDR1 and CDR2: MNHEY, SVGEGT. Between the trimmed V and J ends, which lost 5 bases and 8 bases, there was a span of 15 bases. The CDR3 reads CASSLPDLTTQYF. CDR3 bases: TGTGCCAGCAGTCTCCCGGACCTCACCACCCAGTACTTC.

The chain carries TRBV18 and TRBJ2-2; 8 positions agree with TRBD1. This CDR3 has 15 amino acids. With V trimmed by 6 bases and J by 1 base, 4 bases remained unmatched. The germline V gene encodes CDR1 KGHSH and CDR2 LQKENI. CDR3 loop: CASSGDRLNTGELFF. The CDR3 DNA reads as TGTGCCAGCTCGGGGGACAGGCTGAACACCGGGGAGCTGTTTTTT.

This clonotype turned up a few times. The genes are TRBV4-2 and TRBJ1-1; D may be TRBD1 (5 bases). V was pared by 2 bases and J by 5 bases, with 15 bases between. The CDR3 length is 15 residues. From germline, CDR1 is LGHNA and CDR2 YNFKEQ. CDR3 loop: CASSQPGENGTEAFF. The CDR3 coding sequence is TGTGCCAGCAGCCAACCGGGGGAAAATGGGACTGAAGCTTTCTTT.

This clonotype was recorded many times. This rearrangement joins TRBV5-1 to TRBJ2-7; D tentatively fits TRBD1 or TRBD2 (5 bases each). V was clipped by 0 bases and J by 6 bases, with 10 bases between them. Germline V CDR1 and CDR2: SGHRS, YFSETQ. CDR3 length equals 13 residues. This CDR3 reads CASSLAQGAEQYF. CDR3 DNA: TGCGCCAGCAGCTTGGCTCAGGGAGCCGAGCAGTACTTC.

This clonotype was observed a handful of times. The chain recombines TRBV20-1 with TRBJ2-3; 10 bases map to TRBD2. The CDR3 contains 18 residues. Germline CDR1 and CDR2: DFQATT and SNEGSKA (reference sequence). V trimming: 1 base; J trimming: 4 bases; junction bases outside the gene matches: 14. CDR3 sequence: CSARGPNLSGRAADTQYF. CDR3 coding DNA: TGCAGTGCTAGAGGACCGAACTTAAGCGGGAGGGCCGCAGATACGCAGTATTTT.

This clonotype showed up many times. The rearrangement joins TRBV28 to TRBJ1-2; 7 bases align to TRBD1. In germline, CDR1 is MDHEN, CDR2 SYDVKM. Unmatched junction bases numbered 5, after V lost 6 bases and J lost 1 base. CDR3 size: 14 residues. CDR3 residues: CASRRTGINYGYTF. DNA for the CDR3: TGTGCCAGCAGACGGACAGGAATTAACTATGGCTACACCTTC.

The V call is TRBV5-5, the J call TRBJ2-5, with D possibly matching TRBD1 (5 bases). The V end was cut by 4 bases, the J end by 1 base, with 17 bases between. This CDR3 region has 16 residues. From germline, CDR1 is SGHKS and CDR2 YYEKEE (reference sequence). CDR3 region: CASSPRPLQVQETQYF. CDR3 bases: TGTGCCAGCAGCCCAAGACCCCTACAGGTCCAAGAGACCCAGTACTTC.

The chain carries TRBV20-1 and TRBJ2-5; unclear D gene. This CDR3 is 12 amino acids long. Germline V CDR1 and CDR2: DFQATT, SNEGSKA (reference sequence). V lost 5 bases to trimming and J lost 2 bases, with 9 bases between them. CDR3 DNA sequence: TGCAGTGCTTATGACTTACAAGAGACCCAGTACTTC. Encoded protein: CSAYDLQETQYF.

This clonotype has ten or more counts. CDR3 region: CASSVQEGATEAFF. In nucleotides, the CDR3 is TGTGCCAGCAGCGTACAAGAGGGGGCTACTGAAGCTTTCTTT. The rearrangement joins TRBV9 to TRBJ1-1; 7 bases fit TRBD1. After removal of 1 base from V and 5 bases from J, the junction contained 5 bases not matched to a gene. Looked up from germline, CDR1 is SGDLS and CDR2 is YYNGEE. The CDR3 runs 14 residues. Looking up the rest from reference TRBV9 and TRBJ1-1 gives the full variable domain: DSGVTQTPKHLITATGQRVTLRCSPRSGDLSVYWYQQSLDQGLQFLIQYYNGEERAKGNILERFSAQQFPDLHSELNLSSLELGDSALYFCASSVQEGATEAFFGQGTRLTVV.